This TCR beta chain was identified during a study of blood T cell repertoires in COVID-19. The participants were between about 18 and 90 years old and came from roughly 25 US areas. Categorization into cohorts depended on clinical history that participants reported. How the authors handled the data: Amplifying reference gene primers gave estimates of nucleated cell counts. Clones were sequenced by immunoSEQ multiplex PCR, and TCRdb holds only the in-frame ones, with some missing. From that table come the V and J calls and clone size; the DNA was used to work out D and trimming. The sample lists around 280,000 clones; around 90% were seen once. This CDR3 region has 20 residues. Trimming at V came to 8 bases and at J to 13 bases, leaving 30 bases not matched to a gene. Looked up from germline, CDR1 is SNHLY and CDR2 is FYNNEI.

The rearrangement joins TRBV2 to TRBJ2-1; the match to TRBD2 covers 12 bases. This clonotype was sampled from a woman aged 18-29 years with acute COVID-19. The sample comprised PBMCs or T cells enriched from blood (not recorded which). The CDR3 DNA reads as TGTGCCAGCCCATCAGGACTAGCGGGATATTCGTTCAACGAACGAACGCCCCAGTTCTTC. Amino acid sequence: CASPSGLAGYSFNERTPQFF.